This record covers a single TCR beta chain. This sample stems from a study of shared T cell receptors in the human thymus. V was pared by 4 bases and J by 11 bases, with 6 bases of the junction left unmatched. The length of the CDR3 is 11 residues. The germline V gene has CDR1 DFQATT and CDR2 SNEGSKA (reference sequence). Only in-frame clones appear in the TCRdb table, and some are missing; sequencing was by immunoSEQ multiplex PCR. The table shows 640,000 or so clones, with around 87% occurring only once. These records were also assigned to another study, of human thymus T cells. That paper notes: Thymic samples were excised during corrective heart operations. Related work found strong thymic repertoire overlap between unrelated individuals.

Sequenced sample: thymocytes. This TCR derives from a boy under three years old with a congenital heart defect. The genes are TRBV20-1 and TRBJ1-1, with 8 bases matching TRBD1. The CDR3 reads CSATWDRRAFF. The CDR3 DNA sequence: TGCAGTGCTACTTGGGACAGGCGGGCTTTCTTT.